Sequencing of this T cell receptor (beta chain) was carried out in a study of T cell repertoires in cytomegalovirus infection. This clonotype occurred many times. Its target is unknown. General observations from the study: Carriers of CMV plus the relevant HLA were identified by cumulative public TCR beta family frequency.

TCRdb analysed the reads with MiXCR anew, one entry per CDR3 protein. The profile shows 400,000 to 550,000 distinct CDR3 sequences, 11% of them singletons. The germline gives CDR1 SGDLS, CDR2 YYNGEE. This CDR3 has 15 amino acids. V was cut by 2 bases and J by 4 bases, with 15 bases left in between. The source is a human donor in good health (CMV status not recorded). Some clones in this sample may be carry-over from other donors' samples. The chain uses TRBV9 and TRBJ1-1; D is ambiguous. Material: PBMCs. For the CDR3, the DNA is TGTGCCAGCAGCGTCCCCAGGAACGGGTCCACTGAAGCTTTCTTT. Protein product: CASSVPRNGSTEAFF.